This T cell receptor beta chain was profiled in a study of blood T cell repertoires in COVID-19 (dated by TCRdb to between 2020 and 2021). A note on the overall study: Samples from collaborators originated in the United States, Italy and Spain and spanned both the acute and convalescent phases of COVID-19. The repertoires were released in a freely available public database intended as a resource for research on the immune response to SARS-CoV-2. The prospective study material was composed of cDNA or gDNA derived from T cells, B-cell-depleted T cells, or PBMCs. The sample metadata nearly always contained a de-identified subject ID, COVID-19 status, age in years and sex. The samples were drawn from two sources: the first 160 participants of the ongoing ImmuneRACE study, and 1,254 subjects contributed by 6 global collaborators. Where available, HLA class I and class II types were taken from metadata supplied by the sample provider and were not determined by assay-based typing. Subjects who had been exposed to COVID-19, were actively infected with it, or had recovered from it provided the deeply sampled blood TCRbeta repertoires that made up the dataset. Here is what the overall study found, with its caveats: Clinical and demographic metadata were provided uncurated, with the amount varying by source and participant.

The immunoSEQ Assay, a bias-controlled multiplex PCR, was used to amplify TCRbeta CDR3 regions from genomic DNA. Concerning the study's data processing: Within the assay, amplification of reference gene primers was used to estimate how many nucleated cells each sample contained. To quantify the absolute abundance of each unique TCRbeta CDR3 rearrangement, sequence reads were collapsed and filtered. For each sample, productive Simpson clonality was calculated as the square root of Simpson's diversity index over productive rearrangements. This is the immuneACCESS table as TCRdb keeps it, with only in-frame sequences that have V and J called. A part of the clones is gone; compared with another copy, unresolved V genes explain less than half, and the rest is unexplained. Clone size and the V and J calls come from that table; the DNA yielded D and trimming. Present in this sample are 100,000 to 150,000 clones, approximately 85% of which were seen just once. The leading ten clones occupy about 3% of the sample.

This clone was counted once. It has no known antigen specificity. Base qualities are not provided; no much larger clone lies one nucleotide away. One collaborating source in Seattle enrolled patients during active infection and followed them longitudinally through the course of disease. Collaborating institutions collected whole blood in K2EDTA tubes following their own protocols. For TCRbeta analysis, collaborators shipped samples in one of three forms: frozen whole blood, isolated PBMCs, or DNA extracted from either of those sample types. Input material: peripheral blood. The receptor's source is a woman older than 75 with COVID-19, enrolled during active disease.

In nucleotide form, the sequence is TGTGCCAGCAGACAGGCGCCCGGGGAGCTGTTTTTT. Its coded protein is CASRQAPGELFF. In this chain, TRBV6-5 is recombined with TRBJ2-2; a weak D assignment points to TRBD1 (5 bases agree). V sheds 6 bases and J sheds 6 bases, leaving 8 bases between their ends. Its CDR3 holds 12 amino acids, cysteine through phenylalanine. Only the CDR3 DNA is retained, 36 bases long and in frame from the first base. The germline V gene supplies CDR1 MNHEY and CDR2 SVGAGI.